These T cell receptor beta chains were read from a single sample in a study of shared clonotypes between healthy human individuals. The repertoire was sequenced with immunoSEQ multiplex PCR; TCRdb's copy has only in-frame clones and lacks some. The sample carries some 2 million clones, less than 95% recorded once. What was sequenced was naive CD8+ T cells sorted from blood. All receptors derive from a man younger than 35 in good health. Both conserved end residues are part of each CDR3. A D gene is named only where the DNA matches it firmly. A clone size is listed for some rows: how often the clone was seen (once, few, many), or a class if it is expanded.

CDR3aa: CASRKVVGNQPQHF; CDR3nt: TGTGCCAGCCGCAAGGTGGTAGGAAATCAGCCCCAGCATTTT; abundance: once; v_gene: TRBV6-1; d_gene: -; j_gene: TRBJ1-5; len: 14
CDR3aa: CASSLGDNNEQFF; CDR3nt: TGCGCCAGCAGCTTGGGTGACAACAATGAGCAGTTCTTC; abundance: -; v_gene: TRBV5-1; d_gene: -; j_gene: TRBJ2-1; len: 13
CDR3aa: CASTVGAGGYNEQFF; CDR3nt: TGTGCCAGCACCGTAGGGGCGGGGGGCTACAATGAGCAGTTCTTC; abundance: -; v_gene: TRBV9; d_gene: TRBD2; j_gene: TRBJ2-1; len: 15
CDR3aa: CASKGDLYNEQFF; CDR3nt: TGCGCCAGCAAAGGGGATCTTTACAATGAGCAGTTCTTC; abundance: -; v_gene: TRBV5-1; d_gene: -; j_gene: TRBJ2-1; len: 13
CDR3aa: CASSEYLAGSADTQYF; CDR3nt: TGTGCCAGCAGTGAATATCTAGCGGGGTCCGCAGATACGCAGTATTTT; abundance: -; v_gene: TRBV6-1; d_gene: TRBD2; j_gene: TRBJ2-3; len: 16
CDR3aa: CASSEVWRGDQPQHF; CDR3nt: TGTGCCAGCAGTGAAGTGTGGAGGGGGGATCAGCCCCAGCATTTT; abundance: -; v_gene: TRBV6-1; d_gene: -; j_gene: TRBJ1-5; len: 15
CDR3aa: CASSLIGARGEAFF; CDR3nt: TGTGCCAGCAGTCTTATCGGGGCCCGAGGTGAAGCTTTCTTT; abundance: -; v_gene: TRBV27; d_gene: -; j_gene: TRBJ1-1; len: 14
CDR3aa: CASSLGPGGSYEQYF; CDR3nt: TGTGCCAGCAGTTTAGGACCGGGGGGCTCCTACGAGCAGTACTTC; abundance: once; v_gene: TRBV27; d_gene: TRBD2; j_gene: TRBJ2-7; len: 15
CDR3aa: CAISESRGLAGPSSYNEQFF; CDR3nt: TGTGCCATCAGTGAGTCGAGAGGACTAGCGGGACCCAGCTCCTACAATGAGCAGTTCTTC; abundance: -; v_gene: TRBV10-3; d_gene: TRBD2; j_gene: TRBJ2-1; len: 20
CDR3aa: CASSLAGKYEQYF; CDR3nt: TGTGCCAGCTCCCTAGCGGGAAAGTACGAGCAGTACTTC; abundance: -; v_gene: TRBV6-1; d_gene: TRBD2; j_gene: TRBJ2-7; len: 13
CDR3aa: CASSLRESPLHF; CDR3nt: TGTGCCAGCAGTTTAAGAGAATCACCCCTCCACTTT; abundance: once; v_gene: TRBV28; d_gene: -; j_gene: TRBJ1-6; len: 12
CDR3aa: CASSVVGGNEQFF; CDR3nt: TGTGCCAGCAGTGTTGTGGGGGGCAATGAGCAGTTCTTC; abundance: -; v_gene: TRBV2; d_gene: -; j_gene: TRBJ2-1; len: 13
CDR3aa: CASEDRGYNEQFF; CDR3nt: TGTGCCAGCGAGGACAGGGGGTACAATGAGCAGTTCTTC; abundance: -; v_gene: TRBV7-2; d_gene: TRBD1; j_gene: TRBJ2-1; len: 13
CDR3aa: CASSLWTNTDTQYF; CDR3nt: TGTGCCAGCAGCTTGTGGACAAACACAGATACGCAGTATTTT; abundance: -; v_gene: TRBV7-2; d_gene: -; j_gene: TRBJ2-3; len: 14
CDR3aa: CASSLVPPVSNQPQHF; CDR3nt: TGTGCCAGCAGTTTAGTACCCCCGGTTTCGAATCAGCCCCAGCATTTT; abundance: -; v_gene: TRBV27; d_gene: -; j_gene: TRBJ1-5; len: 16
CDR3aa: CASSIEVEETQYF; CDR3nt: TGTGCCAGTAGTATAGAGGTTGAGGAGACCCAGTACTTC; abundance: -; v_gene: TRBV19; d_gene: -; j_gene: TRBJ2-5; len: 13
CDR3aa: CASSPIPNTGELFF; CDR3nt: TGTGCCAGCAGCCCAATACCAAACACCGGGGAGCTGTTTTTT; abundance: -; v_gene: TRBV5-4; d_gene: -; j_gene: TRBJ2-2; len: 14
CDR3aa: CASSLTGGTTEAFF; CDR3nt: TGCGCCAGCAGCCTGACAGGGGGAACAACTGAAGCTTTCTTT; abundance: -; v_gene: TRBV4-1; d_gene: TRBD1; j_gene: TRBJ1-1; len: 14
CDR3aa: CASSVATTAEEYFF; CDR3nt: TGTGCCAGCAGCGTAGCTACGACAGCCGAAGAATATTTCTTT; abundance: -; v_gene: TRBV9; d_gene: -; j_gene: TRBJ1-1; len: 14
CDR3aa: CASSSGQAGELFF; CDR3nt: TGTGCCAGCAGTTCCGGACAGGCCGGGGAGCTGTTTTTT; abundance: -; v_gene: TRBV27; d_gene: TRBD1; j_gene: TRBJ2-2; len: 13
CDR3aa: CASSLGGTGIYEQYF; CDR3nt: TGTGCCAGCAGCTTGGGAGGGACAGGGATCTACGAGCAGTACTTC; abundance: once; v_gene: TRBV5-5; d_gene: TRBD1; j_gene: TRBJ2-7; len: 15
CDR3aa: CASSLGEHSYEQYF; CDR3nt: TGTGCCAGCAGCTTGGGGGAACACTCCTACGAGCAGTACTTC; abundance: once; v_gene: TRBV11-3; d_gene: -; j_gene: TRBJ2-7; len: 14
CDR3aa: CASSPPRYTLFNEQFF; CDR3nt: TGTGCCAGCAGTCCCCCCCGCTATACTTTATTTAATGAGCAGTTCTTC; abundance: -; v_gene: TRBV28; d_gene: -; j_gene: TRBJ2-1; len: 16
CDR3aa: CASSGTGDSEQYF; CDR3nt: TGTGCCAGCAGCGGTACGGGAGATAGCGAGCAGTACTTC; abundance: -; v_gene: TRBV9; d_gene: -; j_gene: TRBJ2-7; len: 13
CDR3aa: CASSSEGGLTEAFF; CDR3nt: TGTGCCAGCAGCTCCGAGGGAGGGTTAACTGAAGCTTTCTTT; abundance: -; v_gene: TRBV9; d_gene: -; j_gene: TRBJ1-1; len: 14
CDR3aa: CASSLEAGGYNSPLHF; CDR3nt: TGTGCCAGCAGTTTGGAGGCAGGGGGTTATAATTCACCCCTCCACTTT; abundance: once; v_gene: TRBV28; d_gene: TRBD1; j_gene: TRBJ1-6; len: 16
CDR3aa: CASSQAQGAGGYTF; CDR3nt: TGTGCCAGCAGCCAAGCACAGGGGGCGGGTGGCTACACCTTC; abundance: -; v_gene: TRBV4-2; d_gene: TRBD1; j_gene: TRBJ1-2; len: 14
CDR3aa: CASSTGTDAKETQYF; CDR3nt: TGTGCCAGCAGCACAGGGACAGACGCGAAAGAGACCCAGTACTTC; abundance: -; v_gene: TRBV7-9; d_gene: TRBD1; j_gene: TRBJ2-5; len: 15
CDR3aa: CASSVQGGTDTQYF; CDR3nt: TGTGCCAGCAGCGTCCAGGGCGGCACAGATACGCAGTATTTT; abundance: -; v_gene: TRBV9; d_gene: -; j_gene: TRBJ2-3; len: 14
CDR3aa: CASSLRASSTDTQYF; CDR3nt: TGTGCCAGCAGCTTGCGGGCTTCTAGCACAGATACGCAGTATTTT; abundance: -; v_gene: TRBV5-6; d_gene: -; j_gene: TRBJ2-3; len: 15
CDR3aa: CASSLGPGLAENEQFF; CDR3nt: TGTGCCAGCAGCTTAGGCCCTGGCCTAGCGGAAAATGAGCAGTTCTTC; abundance: -; v_gene: TRBV7-2; d_gene: TRBD2; j_gene: TRBJ2-1; len: 16
CDR3aa: CASSDRTGGSGEKLFF; CDR3nt: TGCGCCAGCAGCGATAGGACAGGGGGTTCCGGTGAAAAACTGTTTTTT; abundance: once; v_gene: TRBV4-1; d_gene: TRBD1; j_gene: TRBJ1-4; len: 16
CDR3aa: CASSLTHIGNQPQHF; CDR3nt: TGTGCCAGCAGTCTTACGCATATTGGAAATCAGCCCCAGCATTTT; abundance: -; v_gene: TRBV2; d_gene: -; j_gene: TRBJ1-5; len: 15
CDR3aa: CASSLGGGVATGELFF; CDR3nt: TGTGCCAGCAGCTTGGGTGGGGGAGTCGCCACCGGGGAGCTGTTTTTT; abundance: -; v_gene: TRBV5-6; d_gene: -; j_gene: TRBJ2-2; len: 16
CDR3aa: CASSEAGRVNEQFF; CDR3nt: TGTGCCAGCAGTGAAGCGGGCAGGGTAAATGAGCAGTTCTTC; abundance: -; v_gene: TRBV2; d_gene: -; j_gene: TRBJ2-1; len: 14
CDR3aa: CASSYGTGWEYGYTF; CDR3nt: TGTGCCAGCAGTTACGGGACAGGGTGGGAGTATGGCTACACCTTC; abundance: -; v_gene: TRBV6-6; d_gene: TRBD1; j_gene: TRBJ1-2; len: 15
CDR3aa: CASSVWTSGRQNTGELFF; CDR3nt: TGTGCCAGCAGCGTGTGGACTAGCGGGAGGCAAAACACCGGGGAGCTGTTTTTT; abundance: -; v_gene: TRBV7-2; d_gene: TRBD2; j_gene: TRBJ2-2; len: 18
CDR3aa: CASSLSPRGGPLYEQYF; CDR3nt: TGTGCCAGCAGCTTGTCCCCTCGCGGCGGCCCACTCTACGAGCAGTACTTC; abundance: -; v_gene: TRBV11-2; d_gene: -; j_gene: TRBJ2-7; len: 17
CDR3aa: CASSLRVQETQYF; CDR3nt: TGTGCCAGCAGTTTACGTGTCCAAGAGACCCAGTACTTC; abundance: once; v_gene: TRBV28; d_gene: -; j_gene: TRBJ2-5; len: 13
CDR3aa: CASSPAGTGSYEQYF; CDR3nt: TGTGCCAGCAGCCCGGCTGGGACAGGGAGCTACGAGCAGTACTTC; abundance: -; v_gene: TRBV5-6; d_gene: TRBD1; j_gene: TRBJ2-7; len: 15
CDR3aa: CASSRVGQVQETQYF; CDR3nt: TGTGCCAGCAGCCGCGTGGGACAGGTCCAAGAGACCCAGTACTTC; abundance: -; v_gene: TRBV5-6; d_gene: TRBD1; j_gene: TRBJ2-5; len: 15
CDR3aa: CASRKGPEAFF; CDR3nt: TGTGCCAGCAGGAAGGGACCTGAAGCTTTCTTT; abundance: -; v_gene: TRBV2; d_gene: -; j_gene: TRBJ1-1; len: 11
CDR3aa: CATLRDYGYTF; CDR3nt: TGTGCCACCTTACGGGACTATGGCTACACCTTC; abundance: -; v_gene: TRBV6-5; d_gene: -; j_gene: TRBJ1-2; len: 11
CDR3aa: CASSSLKVGGTDTQYF; CDR3nt: TGTGCCAGCAGTAGCTTGAAGGTGGGGGGCACAGATACGCAGTATTTT; abundance: -; v_gene: TRBV27; d_gene: -; j_gene: TRBJ2-3; len: 16
CDR3aa: CASSSWVAEEYF; CDR3nt: TGTGCCAGCAGCTCCTGGGTAGCGGAGGAGTACTTC; abundance: once; v_gene: TRBV5-6; d_gene: -; j_gene: TRBJ2-7; len: 12
CDR3aa: CARGRTGDQPQHF; CDR3nt: TGTGCCAGGGGAAGGACAGGCGATCAGCCCCAGCATTTT; abundance: -; v_gene: TRBV21-1; d_gene: -; j_gene: TRBJ1-5; len: 13
CDR3aa: CASRESGTIFDTTEAFF; CDR3nt: TGTGCCAGCAGGGAATCCGGGACAATTTTTGACACCACTGAAGCTTTCTTT; abundance: -; v_gene: TRBV2; d_gene: -; j_gene: TRBJ1-1; len: 17
CDR3aa: CATSRTVSSYEQYF; CDR3nt: TGTGCCACCAGCAGGACAGTCAGCTCCTACGAGCAGTACTTC; abundance: -; v_gene: TRBV15; d_gene: -; j_gene: TRBJ2-7; len: 14
CDR3aa: CASSLLSPRYEQYF; CDR3nt: TGTGCCAGCAGCTTACTCTCCCCGAGGTACGAGCAGTACTTC; abundance: -; v_gene: TRBV13; d_gene: -; j_gene: TRBJ2-7; len: 14
CDR3aa: CASSVGGSPETQYF; CDR3nt: TGTGCCAGCAGCGTAGGGGGGAGCCCAGAGACCCAGTACTTC; abundance: -; v_gene: TRBV9; d_gene: -; j_gene: TRBJ2-5; len: 14
CDR3aa: CASSDVDLSSYEQYF; CDR3nt: TGTGCCAGCAGTGACGTCGATTTAAGCTCCTACGAGCAGTACTTC; abundance: -; v_gene: TRBV6-1; d_gene: -; j_gene: TRBJ2-7; len: 15
CDR3aa: CASSQDRPEGTDTQYF; CDR3nt: TGCGCCAGCAGCCAAGATCGCCCCGAGGGAACAGATACGCAGTATTTT; abundance: once; v_gene: TRBV4-3; d_gene: -; j_gene: TRBJ2-3; len: 16
CDR3aa: CASSYTGSSYEQYF; CDR3nt: TGCGCCAGCAGCTACACCGGGAGCTCCTACGAGCAGTACTTC; abundance: -; v_gene: TRBV5-1; d_gene: -; j_gene: TRBJ2-7; len: 14
CDR3aa: CASTHDMTGTGYTF; CDR3nt: TGTGCCAGCACCCACGACATGACAGGGACCGGCTACACCTTC; abundance: -; v_gene: TRBV7-8; d_gene: TRBD1; j_gene: TRBJ1-2; len: 14
CDR3aa: CASSLGGLTGPYGYTF; CDR3nt: TGTGCCAGCAGCCTTGGCGGGTTAACCGGGCCGTATGGCTACACCTTC; abundance: once; v_gene: TRBV5-4; d_gene: -; j_gene: TRBJ1-2; len: 16
CDR3aa: CASSWTGGGQPQHF; CDR3nt: TGTGCCAGCAGTTGGACAGGGGGCGGTCAGCCCCAGCATTTT; abundance: -; v_gene: TRBV27; d_gene: TRBD1; j_gene: TRBJ1-5; len: 14
CDR3aa: CASSQALQGALYEQYF; CDR3nt: TGCGCCAGCAGCCAAGCATTGCAGGGGGCGCTTTACGAGCAGTACTTC; abundance: -; v_gene: TRBV4-1; d_gene: TRBD1; j_gene: TRBJ2-7; len: 16
CDR3aa: CASRDKSYNEQFF; CDR3nt: TGTGCCAGCCGGGACAAAAGCTACAATGAGCAGTTCTTC; abundance: -; v_gene: TRBV13; d_gene: -; j_gene: TRBJ2-1; len: 13
CDR3aa: CSVELRGGSYEQYF; CDR3nt: TGCAGCGTTGAATTGCGCGGGGGCTCCTACGAGCAGTACTTC; abundance: -; v_gene: TRBV29-1; d_gene: TRBD2; j_gene: TRBJ2-7; len: 14
CDR3aa: CAISELTHPATDTQYF; CDR3nt: TGTGCCATCAGTGAGTTGACTCATCCGGCGACAGATACGCAGTATTTT; abundance: -; v_gene: TRBV10-3; d_gene: -; j_gene: TRBJ2-3; len: 16